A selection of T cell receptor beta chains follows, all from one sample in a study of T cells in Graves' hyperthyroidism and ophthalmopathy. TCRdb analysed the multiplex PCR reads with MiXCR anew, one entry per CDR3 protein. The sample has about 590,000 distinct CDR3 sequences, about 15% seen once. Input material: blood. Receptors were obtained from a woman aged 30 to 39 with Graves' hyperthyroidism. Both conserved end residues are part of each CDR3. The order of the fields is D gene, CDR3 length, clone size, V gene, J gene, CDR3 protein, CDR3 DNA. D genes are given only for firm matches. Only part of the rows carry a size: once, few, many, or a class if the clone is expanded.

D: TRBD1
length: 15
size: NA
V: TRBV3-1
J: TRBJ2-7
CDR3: CASSPTDRGPYEQYF
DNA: TGTGCCAGCAGCCCGACCGACAGGGGCCCCTACGAGCAGTACTTC

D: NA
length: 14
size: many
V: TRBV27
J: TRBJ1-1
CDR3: CASSEGLRNTEAFF
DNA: TGTGCCAGCAGTGAGGGACTGCGGAACACTGAAGCTTTCTTT

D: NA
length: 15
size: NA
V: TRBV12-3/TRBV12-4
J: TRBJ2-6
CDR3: CASSFGDSGANVLTF
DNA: TGTGCCAGCAGTTTCGGGGACTCTGGGGCCAACGTCCTGACTTTC

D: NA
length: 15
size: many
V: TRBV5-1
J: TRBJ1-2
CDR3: CASSLAPGGDYGYTF
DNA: TGCGCCAGCAGCTTGGCCCCGGGTGGGGACTATGGCTACACCTTC

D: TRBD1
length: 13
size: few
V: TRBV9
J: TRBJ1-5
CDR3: CASSPEGAQPQHF
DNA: TGTGCCAGCAGCCCAGAGGGGGCCCAGCCCCAGCATTTT

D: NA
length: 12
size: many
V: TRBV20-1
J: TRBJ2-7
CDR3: CSAEGQGDEQYF
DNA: TGCAGTGCGGAGGGACAAGGCGACGAGCAGTACTTC

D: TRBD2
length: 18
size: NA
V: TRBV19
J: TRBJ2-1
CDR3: CASSPATSGSFLRDEQFF
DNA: TGTGCCAGTAGTCCGGCGACTAGCGGGAGTTTTTTGAGGGATGAGCAGTTCTTC

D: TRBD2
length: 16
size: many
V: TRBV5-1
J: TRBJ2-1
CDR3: CASSKWLAGGGNEQFF
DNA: TGCGCCAGCAGCAAGTGGTTAGCGGGAGGTGGTAATGAGCAGTTCTTC

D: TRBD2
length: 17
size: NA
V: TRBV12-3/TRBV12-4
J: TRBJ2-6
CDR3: CANSRAGGQYGANVLTF
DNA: TGTGCCAACAGTCGGGCGGGAGGCCAATACGGGGCCAACGTCCTGACTTTC

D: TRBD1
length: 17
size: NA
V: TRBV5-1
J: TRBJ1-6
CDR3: CASSLGLQGQGNSPLHF
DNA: TGCGCCAGCAGCTTGGGTCTTCAAGGACAGGGGAATTCACCCCTCCACTTT

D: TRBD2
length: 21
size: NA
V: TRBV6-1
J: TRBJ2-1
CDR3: CASSRLLAGGRASGIYNEQFF
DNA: TGTGCCAGCAGTCGACTCTTAGCGGGAGGCAGGGCGAGCGGGATTTACAATGAGCAGTTCTTC

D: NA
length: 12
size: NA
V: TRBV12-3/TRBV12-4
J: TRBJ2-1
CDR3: CASSRRALEQFF
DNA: TGTGCCAGCAGCCGCAGGGCGCTGGAGCAGTTCTTC

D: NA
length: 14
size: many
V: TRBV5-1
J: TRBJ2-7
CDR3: CASSVGSDFDEQYF
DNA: TGCGCCAGCAGCGTGGGATCAGATTTCGACGAGCAGTACTTC

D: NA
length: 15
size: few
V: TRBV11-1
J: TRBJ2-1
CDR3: CAGSFGESSYNVQFF
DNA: TGTGCCGGCAGCTTTGGAGAGAGCTCCTACAATGTGCAGTTCTTC

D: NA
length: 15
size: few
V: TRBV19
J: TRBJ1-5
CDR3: CASSIGGFSNQPQHF
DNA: TGTGCCAGTAGTATAGGAGGGTTTAGCAATCAGCCCCAGCATTTT

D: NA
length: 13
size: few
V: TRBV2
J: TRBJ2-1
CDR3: CASSEAPASPRFF
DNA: TGTGCCAGCAGTGAAGCGCCGGCCTCGCCTCGGTTCTTC

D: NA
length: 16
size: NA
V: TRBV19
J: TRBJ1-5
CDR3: CASRTAWRVSNQPQHF
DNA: TGTGCCAGTCGGACAGCCTGGCGGGTTAGCAATCAGCCCCAGCATTTT

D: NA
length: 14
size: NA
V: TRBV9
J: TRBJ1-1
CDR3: CASSVGGGLAEAFF
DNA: TGTGCCAGCAGCGTAGGGGGGGGGCTGGCTGAAGCTTTCTTT

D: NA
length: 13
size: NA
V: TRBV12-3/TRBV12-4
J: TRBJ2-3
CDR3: CASSRGAGPRFIF
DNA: TGTGCCAGCAGCCGAGGGGCAGGGCCCCGTTTTATCTTT

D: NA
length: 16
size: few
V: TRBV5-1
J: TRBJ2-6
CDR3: CASSLVGGAGANVLTF
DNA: TGCGCCAGCAGCTTGGTTGGGGGGGCCGGGGCCAACGTCCTGACTTTC

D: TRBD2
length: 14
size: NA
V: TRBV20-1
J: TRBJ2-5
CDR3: CSTTSGKLQETQYF
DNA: TGCAGCACCACTAGCGGAAAACTCCAAGAGACCCAGTACTTC

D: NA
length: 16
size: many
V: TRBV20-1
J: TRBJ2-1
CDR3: CSAGTRLYSSYNEQFF
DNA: TGCAGTGCTGGAACGAGACTTTACAGCTCCTACAATGAGCAGTTCTTC

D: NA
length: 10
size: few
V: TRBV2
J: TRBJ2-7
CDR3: CASAGLEQYF
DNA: TGTGCCAGCGCAGGGCTCGAGCAGTACTTC

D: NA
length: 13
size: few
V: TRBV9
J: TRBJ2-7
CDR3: CASSVSGDYEQYF
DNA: TGTGCCAGCAGCGTATCTGGGGACTACGAGCAGTACTTC

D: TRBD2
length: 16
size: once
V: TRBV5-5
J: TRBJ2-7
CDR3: CASSRRTSGSIYEQYF
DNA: TGTGCCAGCAGCCGACGGACTAGCGGGAGTATCTACGAGCAGTACTTC

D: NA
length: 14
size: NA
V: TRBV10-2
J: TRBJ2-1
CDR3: CASSESSRINEQFF
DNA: TGCGCCAGCAGTGAGTCCTCGCGCATCAATGAGCAGTTCTTC

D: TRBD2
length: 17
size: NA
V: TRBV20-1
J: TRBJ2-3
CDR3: CSARDPGIAGGTDTQYF
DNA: TGCAGTGCTAGAGATCCCGGGATAGCGGGAGGCACAGATACGCAGTATTTT

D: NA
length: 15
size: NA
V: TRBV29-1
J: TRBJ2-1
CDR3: CSVELRPDPFFEQFF
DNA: TGCAGCGTTGAGCTCCGCCCCGACCCCTTTTTCGAGCAGTTCTTC

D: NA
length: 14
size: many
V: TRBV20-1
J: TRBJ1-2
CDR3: CSATVRDTNYGYTF
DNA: TGCAGTGCTACAGTCAGGGACACCAACTATGGCTACACCTTC

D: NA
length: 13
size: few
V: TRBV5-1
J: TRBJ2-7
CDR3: CASSFREPYEQYF
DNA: TGCGCCAGCAGCTTCCGGGAGCCCTACGAGCAGTACTTC

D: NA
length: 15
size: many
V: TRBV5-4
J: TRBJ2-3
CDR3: CASSLLVRDTDTQYF
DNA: TGTGCCAGCAGCTTGTTAGTCCGGGACACAGATACGCAGTATTTT

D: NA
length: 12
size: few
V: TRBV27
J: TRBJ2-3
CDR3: CASSSTDYTQYF
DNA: TGTGCCAGCAGTTCTACGGACTATACGCAGTATTTT

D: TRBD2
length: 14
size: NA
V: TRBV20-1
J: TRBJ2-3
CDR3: CSAYSGTSTDTQYF
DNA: TGCAGTGCTTATAGCGGGACTAGCACAGATACGCAGTATTTT

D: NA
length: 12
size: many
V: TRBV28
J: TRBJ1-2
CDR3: CASSFGQEGYTF
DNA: TGTGCCAGCAGTTTCGGGCAGGAAGGCTACACCTTC

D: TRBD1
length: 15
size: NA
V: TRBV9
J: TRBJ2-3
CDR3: CANSHRDRSTDTQYF
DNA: TGTGCCAACAGTCACCGGGACAGGTCCACAGATACGCAGTATTTT

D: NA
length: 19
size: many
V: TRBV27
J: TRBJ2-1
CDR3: CASSTGTPRPGAPYNEQFF
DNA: TGTGCCAGCAGTACCGGGACACCTCGGCCGGGGGCCCCCTACAATGAGCAGTTCTTC

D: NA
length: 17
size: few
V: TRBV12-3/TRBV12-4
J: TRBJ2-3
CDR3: CASSFGGPLRHTDTQYF
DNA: TGTGCCAGCAGTTTCGGAGGGCCACTACGCCACACAGATACGCAGTATTTT

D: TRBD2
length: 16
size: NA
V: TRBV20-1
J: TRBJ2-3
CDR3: CSAGGTSGWTGDTQYF
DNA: TGCAGTGCTGGGGGGACTAGCGGGTGGACCGGTGATACGCAGTATTTT

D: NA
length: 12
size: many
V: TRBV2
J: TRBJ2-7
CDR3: CALLGQAYEQYF
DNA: TGTGCCCTACTAGGGCAGGCCTACGAGCAGTACTTC

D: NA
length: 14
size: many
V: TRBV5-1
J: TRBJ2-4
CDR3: CASSLESGRNIQYF
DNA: TGCGCCAGCAGCTTGGAATCCGGGAGAAACATTCAGTACTTC

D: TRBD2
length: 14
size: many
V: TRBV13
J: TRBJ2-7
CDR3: CASSAAGAPYEQYF
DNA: TGTGCCAGCAGCGCAGCGGGAGCGCCCTACGAGCAGTACTTC

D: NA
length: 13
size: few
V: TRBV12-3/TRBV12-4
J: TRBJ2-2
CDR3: CASSFQGLGELFF
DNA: TGTGCCAGCAGTTTCCAGGGTCTCGGGGAGCTGTTTTTT

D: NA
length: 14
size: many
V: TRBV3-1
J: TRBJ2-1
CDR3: CASSWDENWNEQFF
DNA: TGTGCCAGCAGCTGGGACGAGAATTGGAATGAGCAGTTCTTC

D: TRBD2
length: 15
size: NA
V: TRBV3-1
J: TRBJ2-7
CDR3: CASSQGTSGIEEQYF
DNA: TGTGCCAGCAGCCAGGGGACTAGCGGGATAGAAGAGCAGTACTTC

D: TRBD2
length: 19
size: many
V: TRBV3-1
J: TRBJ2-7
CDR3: CASSQAGTSGRGGRHEQYF
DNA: TGTGCCAGCAGCCAGGCCGGGACTAGCGGGAGAGGGGGGCGGCACGAGCAGTACTTC

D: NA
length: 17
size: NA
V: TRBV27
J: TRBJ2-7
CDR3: CASSLSTTQTYTYEQYF
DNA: TGTGCCAGCAGTTTAAGTACGACTCAGACTTATACCTACGAGCAGTACTTC

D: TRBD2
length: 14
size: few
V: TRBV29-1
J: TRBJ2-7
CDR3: CSVGPAGASYEQYF
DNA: TGCAGCGTGGGGCCAGCGGGAGCCTCCTACGAGCAGTACTTC

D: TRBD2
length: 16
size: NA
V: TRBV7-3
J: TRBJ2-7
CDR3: CASSLRGGTSDYEQYF
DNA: TGTGCCAGCAGCTTAAGGGGCGGGACTAGCGACTACGAGCAGTACTTC

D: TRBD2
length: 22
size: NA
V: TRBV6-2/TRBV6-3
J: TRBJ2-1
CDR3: CASSQGQLPRTSGRALYNEQFF
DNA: TGTGCCAGCAGCCAAGGCCAGCTACCCCGGACTAGCGGGAGGGCCTTGTACAATGAGCAGTTCTTC

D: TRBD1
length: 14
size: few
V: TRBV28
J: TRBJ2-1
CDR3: CASSSWTGRNEQFF
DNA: TGTGCCAGCAGTTCCTGGACAGGCCGCAATGAGCAGTTCTTC

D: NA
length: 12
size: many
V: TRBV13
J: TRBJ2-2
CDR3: CASSSEAGELFF
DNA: TGTGCCAGCAGCTCCGAGGCCGGGGAGCTGTTTTTT

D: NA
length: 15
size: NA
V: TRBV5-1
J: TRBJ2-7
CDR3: CASSFQQGRSYEQYF
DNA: TGCGCCAGCAGCTTCCAGCAGGGGCGGTCCTACGAGCAGTACTTC

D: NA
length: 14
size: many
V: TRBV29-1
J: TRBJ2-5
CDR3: CSVEGQGQTETQYF
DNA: TGCAGCGTTGAGGGTCAGGGGCAAACGGAGACCCAGTACTTC

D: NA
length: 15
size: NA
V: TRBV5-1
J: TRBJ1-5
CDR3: CASSETGSPNQPQHF
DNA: TGCGCCAGCAGTGAGACAGGAAGCCCTAATCAGCCCCAGCATTTT

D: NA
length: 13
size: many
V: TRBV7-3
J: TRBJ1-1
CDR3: CASRPTGRLEAFF
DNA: TGTGCCAGCAGGCCAACAGGGAGACTTGAAGCTTTCTTT